This T cell receptor beta chain was observed in a study of ipilimumab plus nivolumab after autologous stem cell transplantation. Patients got 3 mg/kg IV nivolumab weeks 1, 4, 7, 10, then biweekly through week 26. Assay: immunoSEQ multiplex PCR; the TCRdb copy retains only in-frame clones and omits some. The table records roughly 86,000 clones, 83% of them present only once. The receptor comes from a male donor with diffuse large B-cell lymphoma. The starting material was PBMCs, obtained in a trial of ipilimumab plus nivolumab as post-transplant consolidation.

CDR3 in DNA: TGCGCCAGCAGCCGGGGTTCTCTCACCCGTCTAGCGGGGGCCGATACGCAGTATTTT. Its translation: CASSRGSLTRLAGADTQYF. This chain connects TRBV5-1 to TRBJ2-3; 10 bases line up with TRBD2. CDR1 and CDR2 (germline): SGHRS, YFSETQ. V was clipped by 4 bases and J by 6 bases; unmatched bases: 20. The CDR3 runs to 19 residues.